These 7 T cell receptor beta chains came from one sample sequenced in a study of a mutant IDH1 vaccine in newly diagnosed glioma. Time point here: week 5, during vaccination. Vaccination comprised doses that each held 300 ug of mutant IDH1 20-mer peptide, plus topical imiquimod. No antigen has been identified for these receptors. Here immunoSEQ multiplex PCR was the method, and the copy in TCRdb shows in-frame clones only, minus some. Found here are 40,000 or so clones, 80% to 90% of them singletons; the top ten hold around 1.7%. The sample was PBMCs, taken from a glioma patient whose treatment included an IDH1 peptide vaccine. These receptors were taken from a man aged 35 to 55 with glioma.

The J gene is TRBJ1-2, the V gene TRBV2, with a tentative D call TRBD1 (5 bases). The CDR3 runs 14 residues. CDR1 and CDR2 (germline): SNHLY, FYNNEI. Trimming stripped 4 bases from V and 3 bases from J, with 12 bases between. CDR3 amino acids: CASSGSVGDYGYTF. The CDR3 nucleotides read TGTGCCAGCAGTGGATCGGTAGGGGACTATGGCTACACCTTC.

This CDR3 reads CASSLGWDRADEQFF. CDR3 in DNA: TGTGCCAGCAGCTTGGGATGGGACAGGGCGGATGAGCAGTTCTTC. The chain carries TRBV5-6 and TRBJ2-1; TRBD1 matches at 9 bases. There are 15 residues in the CDR3. The ends lost 0 bases at V and 8 bases at J; junction bases unmatched: 6. Germline V gives CDR1 SGHDT, CDR2 YYEEEE.

The chain combines TRBV25-1 with TRBJ2-6; 11 bases match TRBD1. The V gene's germline CDR1 is MGHDK and CDR2 SYGVNS. V dropped 10 bases and J dropped 0; count of bases not matched to a gene: 8. The length of the CDR3 is 17 residues. This CDR3 reads CAINRDRGFSGANVLTF. The CDR3 DNA is TGTGCCATCAACCGGGACAGGGGGTTCTCTGGGGCCAACGTCCTGACTTTC.

A few counts support this clone. The chain is built from TRBV6-5 and TRBJ2-2, with D possibly being TRBD1 or TRBD2 (5 bases each). The CDR3 extends over 16 amino acids. V was clipped by 1 base and J by 2 bases, with 11 bases between them. The germline V gene has CDR1 MNHEY and CDR2 SVGAGI. CDR3 sequence reads: CASSYWDPRNTGELFF. CDR3 coding DNA: TGTGCCAGCAGTTACTGGGACCCTCGAAACACCGGGGAGCTGTTTTTT.

This chain links TRBV29-1 with TRBJ2-3, with 9 bases lining up with TRBD2. The CDR3 extends over 13 amino acids. The germline CDR1 and CDR2 sequences are SQVTM and ANQGSEA. The trim removed 8 bases at V and 5 bases at J, leaving 8 bases unmatched. CDR3 region: CSTQREVKDTQYF. Here the CDR3 DNA reads TGCAGCACCCAGCGGGAGGTTAAAGATACGCAGTATTTT.

J is TRBJ2-1 and V is TRBV9; TRBD2 agrees at 14 bases. The CDR3 spans 16 residues. The V gene's germline CDR1 is SGDLS and CDR2 YYNGEE. The V segment lost 4 bases and the J segment 6 bases; nucleotides outside the gene matches: 6. The CDR3 spells CASSPRGLAGVNEQFF. CDR3 nucleotides: TGTGCCAGCAGCCCCCGGGGACTAGCGGGAGTCAATGAGCAGTTCTTC.

This chain joins TRBV7-2 and TRBJ2-4; D unclear. V shed 0 bases and J shed 1 base, with 7 bases lying between them. Per the germline V gene, CDR1 is SGHTA and CDR2 is FQGNSA. The CDR3 is 15 amino acids. CDR3: CASSLARMAKNIQYF. For the CDR3, the DNA is TGTGCCAGCAGCTTAGCGCGGATGGCCAAAAACATTCAGTACTTC.